Listed below are T cell receptor beta chains from one sample, sequenced in a study of blood T cell repertoires in COVID-19. Assay: immunoSEQ multiplex PCR; the TCRdb copy retains only in-frame clones and omits some. The top ten clones hold 10% to 15% of a sample with around 160,000 clones, around 80% of them seen once. Sequencing was carried out using peripheral blood. The origin of the receptors is a man aged 55 to 70 with active or convalescent COVID-19. CDR3s include the opening cysteine and the closing phenylalanine or tryptophan. The D gene is left open where the match is weak. Size is stated for part of the rows, as once, few or many counts, or as a class when the clone is expanded.

>.|TRBV18|TRBJ1-2|once
CASSRGDYGYTF
TGTGCCAGCTCACGGGGGGACTATGGCTACACCTTC
>.|TRBV19|TRBJ1-5|.
CASSISQAQSRPQHF
TGTGCCAGTAGTATTTCCCAGGCCCAAAGTCGGCCCCAGCATTTT
>TRBD1|TRBV5-4|TRBJ2-3|.
CASTTTGAPDTQYF
TGTGCCAGCACCACAACAGGGGCCCCAGATACGCAGTATTTT
>TRBD1|TRBV27|TRBJ2-7|.
CASRDRGVYEQYF
TGTGCCAGCAGGGACAGGGGGGTCTACGAGCAGTACTTC
>.|TRBV29-1|TRBJ2-2|.
CSVESRANTGELFF
TGCAGCGTTGAAAGCCGCGCGAACACCGGGGAGCTGTTTTTT
>TRBD2|TRBV7-2|TRBJ2-1|once
CASNLAGGPYNEQFF
TGTGCCAGCAATTTAGCGGGTGGGCCCTACAATGAGCAGTTCTTC
>TRBD1|TRBV11-2|TRBJ2-5|.
CASSRSQQGQETQYF
TGTGCCAGCAGCCGTAGTCAACAGGGGCAAGAGACCCAGTACTTC
>.|TRBV27|TRBJ2-1|few
CASSSSSRNEQFF
TGTGCCAGCAGTTCAAGTAGTCGGAATGAGCAGTTCTTC
>.|TRBV3-1/TRBV3-2|TRBJ2-4|.
CASSRQEHIQYF
TGTGCCAGCAGCCGACAGGAACACATTCAGTACTTC
>TRBD2|TRBV9|TRBJ2-1|few
CASSLWGGNEQFF
TGTGCCAGCTCTCTATGGGGGGGAAATGAGCAGTTCTTC
>TRBD2|TRBV5-6|TRBJ2-7|.
CASSPTTSGRAVSDEQYF
TGTGCCAGCAGCCCAACGACTAGCGGGAGGGCCGTCAGCGACGAGCAGTACTTC
>TRBD2|TRBV4-1|TRBJ2-4|.
CASSREGTSGRGDIQYF
TGCGCCAGCAGCCGGGAGGGGACTAGCGGGAGGGGAGACATTCAGTACTTC
>.|TRBV25-1|TRBJ1-5|.
CATEGGSNQPQHF
TGTGCCACAGAGGGTGGGAGCAATCAGCCCCAGCATTTT
>.|TRBV19|TRBJ2-4|.
CASSMAVAKNIQYF
TGTGCCAGTAGTATGGCGGTAGCCAAAAACATTCAGTACTTC
>.|TRBV20-1|TRBJ2-5|.
CSASRGSGSGETQYF
TGCAGTGCTAGTCGCGGTAGCGGTTCTGGAGAGACCCAGTACTTC
>.|TRBV10-3|TRBJ1-6|few
CAISADFNSPLHF
TGTGCCATCAGTGCGGACTTTAATTCACCCCTCCACTTT
>TRBD2|TRBV5-1|TRBJ2-7|.
CASSLTSGTHLEQYF
TGCGCCAGCAGCTTGACCAGCGGGACCCACCTGGAGCAGTACTTC
>TRBD2|TRBV10-3|TRBJ2-5|.
CAISELTSGSQETQYF
TGTGCCATCAGTGAGCTAACTAGCGGGAGTCAAGAGACCCAGTACTTC
>.|TRBV30|TRBJ1-6|.
CAWSPQGGGRGSPLHF
TGTGCCTGGAGTCCTCAAGGGGGGGGAAGAGGATCACCCCTCCACTTT
>TRBD2|TRBV6-1|TRBJ2-1|.
CASSEGSGRYNNEQFF
TGTGCCAGCAGTGAGGGTAGCGGGAGATACAACAATGAGCAGTTCTTC
>TRBD2|TRBV27|TRBJ2-7|.
CASSLPGGQQYF
TGTGCCAGCAGTTTGCCGGGGGGGCAGCAGTACTTC
>.|TRBV18|TRBJ1-1|.
CASSSYEGVGPEAFF
TGTGCCAGCTCGTCCTACGAGGGGGTTGGTCCTGAAGCTTTCTTT
>.|TRBV7-9|TRBJ1-4|.
CASSRHQGGEKLFF
TGTGCCAGCAGCAGACACCAGGGTGGTGAAAAACTGTTTTTT
>TRBD2|TRBV9|TRBJ2-7|.
CASSVDPGGPEQYF
TGTGCCAGCAGCGTAGATCCGGGAGGGCCGGAGCAGTACTTC
>.|TRBV5-1|TRBJ1-3|.
CASSLEGVGNTIYF
TGCGCCAGCAGCTTGGAGGGAGTTGGAAACACCATATATTTT
>TRBD1|TRBV6-2/TRBV6-3|TRBJ2-1|.
CASSHQQGAGEQFF
TGTGCCAGCAGTCACCAACAGGGGGCGGGTGAGCAGTTCTTC
>TRBD1|TRBV27|TRBJ1-4|once
CASSRGQTRLGNEKLFF
TGTGCCAGCAGTAGGGGACAGACCCGTCTAGGTAATGAAAAACTGTTTTTT
>.|TRBV19|TRBJ1-2|once
CASSILSRTGNYGYTF
TGTGCCAGTAGTATATTATCCCGGACGGGGAACTATGGCTACACCTTC
>TRBD2|TRBV7-2|TRBJ2-7|.
CASSLGASGSYEQYF
TGTGCCAGCAGCTTAGGGGCTAGCGGGAGTTACGAGCAGTACTTC
>TRBD1|TRBV7-3|TRBJ1-2|.
CASSPQGVGYGYTF
TGTGCCAGCAGCCCTCAGGGGGTTGGCTATGGCTACACCTTC
>.|TRBV7-2|TRBJ1-5|.
CASSPTRGNYQPQHF
TGTGCCAGCAGTCCAACCCGGGGGAATTATCAGCCCCAGCATTTT
>TRBD2|TRBV3-1/TRBV3-2|TRBJ2-3|.
CASATSGRLGTDTQYF
TGTGCCAGCGCAACTAGCGGGAGGCTTGGCACAGATACGCAGTATTTT